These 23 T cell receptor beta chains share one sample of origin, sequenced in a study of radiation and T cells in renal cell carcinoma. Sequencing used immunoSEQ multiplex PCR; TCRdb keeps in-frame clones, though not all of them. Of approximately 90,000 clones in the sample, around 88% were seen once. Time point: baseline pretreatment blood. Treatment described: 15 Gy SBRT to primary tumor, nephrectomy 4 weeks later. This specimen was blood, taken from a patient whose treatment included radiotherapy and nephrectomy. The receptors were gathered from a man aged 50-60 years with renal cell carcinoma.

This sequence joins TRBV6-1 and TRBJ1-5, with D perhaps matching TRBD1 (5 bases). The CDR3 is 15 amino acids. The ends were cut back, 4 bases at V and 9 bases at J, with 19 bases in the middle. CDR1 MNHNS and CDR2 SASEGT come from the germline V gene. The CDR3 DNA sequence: TGTGCCAGCAGTGGGGCCCGGGACCCTAAGGGGCCCCAGCATTTT. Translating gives CASSGARDPKGPQHF.

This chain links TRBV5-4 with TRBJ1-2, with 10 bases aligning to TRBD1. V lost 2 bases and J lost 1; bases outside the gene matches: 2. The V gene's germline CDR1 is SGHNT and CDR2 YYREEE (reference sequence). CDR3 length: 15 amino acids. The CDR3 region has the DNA TGTGCCAGCAGCTTTGGACAGGGGGGTAACTATGGCTACACCTTC. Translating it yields CASSFGQGGNYGYTF.

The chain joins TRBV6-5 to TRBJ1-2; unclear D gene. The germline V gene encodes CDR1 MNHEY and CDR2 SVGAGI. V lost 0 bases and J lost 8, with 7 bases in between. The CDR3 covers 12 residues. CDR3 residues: CASSYSIQGYTF. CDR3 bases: TGTGCCAGCAGTTACTCGATTCAGGGCTACACCTTC.

The DNA of the CDR3 is TGCGCCAGCAGGCAGGGGGCCGACCAGACCCAGTACTTC. As protein: CASRQGADQTQYF. V usage is TRBV5-1 and J usage is TRBJ2-5; 8 bases agree with TRBD1. The J segment lost 6 bases and the V segment lost 5 bases, leaving 6 bases of the junction unmatched. The CDR3 is made up of 13 amino acids. Per germline, CDR1 SGHRS and CDR2 YFSETQ.

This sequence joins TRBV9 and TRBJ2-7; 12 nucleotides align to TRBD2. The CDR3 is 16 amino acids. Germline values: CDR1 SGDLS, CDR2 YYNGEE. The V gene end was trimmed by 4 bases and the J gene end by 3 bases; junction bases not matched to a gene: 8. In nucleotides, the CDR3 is TGTGCCAGCAGCCCTTCTAGCGGGAGGGAATTCTACGAGCAGTACTTC. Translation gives CASSPSSGREFYEQYF.

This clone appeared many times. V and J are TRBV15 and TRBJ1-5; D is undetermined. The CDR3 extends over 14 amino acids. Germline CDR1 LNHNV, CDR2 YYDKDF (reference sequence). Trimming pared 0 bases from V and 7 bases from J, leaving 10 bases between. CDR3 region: CATSRDREAQPQHF. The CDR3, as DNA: TGTGCCACCAGCAGAGATAGGGAGGCGCAGCCCCAGCATTTT.

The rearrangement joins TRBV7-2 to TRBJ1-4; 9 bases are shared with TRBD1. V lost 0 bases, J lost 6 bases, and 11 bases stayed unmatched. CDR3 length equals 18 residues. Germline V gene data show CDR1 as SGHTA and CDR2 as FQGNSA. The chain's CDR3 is CASSLAGTGISSYEKLFF. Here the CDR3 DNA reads TGTGCCAGCAGCTTAGCCGGGACAGGGATCTCATCGTATGAAAAACTGTTTTTT.

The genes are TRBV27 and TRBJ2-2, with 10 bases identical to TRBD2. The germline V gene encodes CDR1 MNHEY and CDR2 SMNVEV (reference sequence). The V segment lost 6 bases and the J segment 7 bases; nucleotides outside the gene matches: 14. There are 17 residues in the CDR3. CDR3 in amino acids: CASSPLKREGRGGELFF. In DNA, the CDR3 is TGTGCCAGCAGCCCCCTCAAGCGGGAGGGCCGAGGCGGGGAGCTGTTTTTT.

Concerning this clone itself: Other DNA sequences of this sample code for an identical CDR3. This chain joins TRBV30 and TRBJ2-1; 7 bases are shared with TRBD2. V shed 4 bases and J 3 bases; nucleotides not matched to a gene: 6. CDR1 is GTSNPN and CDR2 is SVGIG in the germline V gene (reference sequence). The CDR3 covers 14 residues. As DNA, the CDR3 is TGTGCCTGGAACGGCGGGAGTAGCTACAATGAGCAGTTCTTC. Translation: CAWNGGSSYNEQFF.

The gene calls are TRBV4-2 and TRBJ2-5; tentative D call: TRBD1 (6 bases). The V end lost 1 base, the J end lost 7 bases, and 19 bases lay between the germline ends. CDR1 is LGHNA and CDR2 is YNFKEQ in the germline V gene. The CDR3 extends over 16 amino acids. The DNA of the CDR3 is TGTGCCAGCAGCCAAGTCACAGGGCTCATGGCGGGGACCCAGTACTTC. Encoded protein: CASSQVTGLMAGTQYF.

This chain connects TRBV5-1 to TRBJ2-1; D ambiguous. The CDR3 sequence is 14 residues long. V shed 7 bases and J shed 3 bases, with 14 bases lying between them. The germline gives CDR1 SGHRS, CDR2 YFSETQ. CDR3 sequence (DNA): TGCGCCAGCGTGAAATCTTTTAACTACAATGAGCAGTTCTTC. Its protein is CASVKSFNYNEQFF.

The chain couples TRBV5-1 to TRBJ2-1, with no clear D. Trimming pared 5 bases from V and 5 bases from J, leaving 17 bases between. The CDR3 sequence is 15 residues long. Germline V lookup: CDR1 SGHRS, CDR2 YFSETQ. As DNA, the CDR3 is TGCGCCAGCAGATTTAAGTTGACGATGGACAATGAGCAGTTCTTC. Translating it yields CASRFKLTMDNEQFF.

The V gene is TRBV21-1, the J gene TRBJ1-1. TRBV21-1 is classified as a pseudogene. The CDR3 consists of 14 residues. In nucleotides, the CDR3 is TGTGCCAGCAGCATTTGGGACTGGGACACTGAAGCTTTCTTT. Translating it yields CASSIWDWDTEAFF.

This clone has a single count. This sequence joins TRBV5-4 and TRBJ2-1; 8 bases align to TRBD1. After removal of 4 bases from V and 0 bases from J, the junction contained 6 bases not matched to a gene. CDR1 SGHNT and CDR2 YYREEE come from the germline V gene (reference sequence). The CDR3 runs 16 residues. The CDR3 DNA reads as TGTGCCAGCAGCGGACGGACAGGGAGCTCCTACAATGAGCAGTTCTTC. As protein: CASSGRTGSSYNEQFF.

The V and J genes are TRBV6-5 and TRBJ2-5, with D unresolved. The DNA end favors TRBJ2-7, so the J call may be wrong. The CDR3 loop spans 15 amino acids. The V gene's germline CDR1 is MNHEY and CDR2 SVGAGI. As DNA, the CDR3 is TGTGCCAGCAGCCCTACCGTGGACGGGTCCTACGAGCAGTACTTC. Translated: CASSPTVDGSYEQYF.

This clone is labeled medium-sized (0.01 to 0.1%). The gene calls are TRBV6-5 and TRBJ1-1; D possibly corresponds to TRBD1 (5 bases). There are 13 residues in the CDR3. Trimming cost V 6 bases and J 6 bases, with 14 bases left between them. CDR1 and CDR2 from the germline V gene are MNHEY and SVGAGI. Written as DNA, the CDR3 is TGTGCCAGCAGCCTCCTAGGGGTGGCTGAAGCTTTCTTT. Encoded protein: CASSLLGVAEAFF.

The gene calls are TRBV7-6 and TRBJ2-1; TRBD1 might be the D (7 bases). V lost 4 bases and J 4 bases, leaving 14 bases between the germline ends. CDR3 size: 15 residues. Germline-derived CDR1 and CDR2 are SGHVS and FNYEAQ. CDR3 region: CASSSLPGGYNEQFF. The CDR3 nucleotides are TGTGCCAGCAGCTCGCTGCCAGGGGGGTACAATGAGCAGTTCTTC.

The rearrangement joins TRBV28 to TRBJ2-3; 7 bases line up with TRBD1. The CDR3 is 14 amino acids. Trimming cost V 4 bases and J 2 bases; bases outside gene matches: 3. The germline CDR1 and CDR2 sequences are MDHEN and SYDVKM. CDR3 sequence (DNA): TGTGCCAGCAGTTCGGGACAGTCCACAGATACGCAGTATTTT. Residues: CASSSGQSTDTQYF.

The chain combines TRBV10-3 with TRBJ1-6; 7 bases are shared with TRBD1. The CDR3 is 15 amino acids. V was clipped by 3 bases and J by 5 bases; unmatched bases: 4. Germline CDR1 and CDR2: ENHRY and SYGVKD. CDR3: CAISDEGAHNSPLHF. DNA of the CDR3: TGTGCCATCAGTGACGAGGGGGCCCATAATTCACCCCTCCACTTT.

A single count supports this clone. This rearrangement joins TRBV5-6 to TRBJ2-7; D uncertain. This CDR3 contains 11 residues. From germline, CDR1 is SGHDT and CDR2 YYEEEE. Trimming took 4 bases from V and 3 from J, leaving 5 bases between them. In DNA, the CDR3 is TGTGCCAGCAGCGCTAACTACGAGCAGTACTTC. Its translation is CASSANYEQYF. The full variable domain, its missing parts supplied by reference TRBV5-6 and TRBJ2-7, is DAGVTQSPTHLIKTRGQQVTLRCSPKSGHDTVSWYQQALGQGPQFIFQYYEEEERQRGNFPDRFSGHQFPNYSSELNVNALLLGDSALYLCASSANYEQYFGPGTRLTVT.

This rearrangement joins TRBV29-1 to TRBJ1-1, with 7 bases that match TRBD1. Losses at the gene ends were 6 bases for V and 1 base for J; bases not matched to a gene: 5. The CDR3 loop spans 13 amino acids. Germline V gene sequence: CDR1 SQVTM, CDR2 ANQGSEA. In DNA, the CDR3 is TGCAGCGTCGGACAGGATAGGAACACTGAAGCTTTCTTT. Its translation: CSVGQDRNTEAFF.

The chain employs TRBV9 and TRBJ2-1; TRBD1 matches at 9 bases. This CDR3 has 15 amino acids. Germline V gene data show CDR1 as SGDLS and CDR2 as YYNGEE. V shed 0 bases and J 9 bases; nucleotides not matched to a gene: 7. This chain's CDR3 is CASSVVGQGPTEQFF. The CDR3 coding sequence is TGTGCCAGCAGCGTAGTAGGACAGGGGCCCACTGAGCAGTTCTTC. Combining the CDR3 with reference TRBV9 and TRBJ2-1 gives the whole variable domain DSGVTQTPKHLITATGQRVTLRCSPRSGDLSVYWYQQSLDQGLQFLIQYYNGEERAKGNILERFSAQQFPDLHSELNLSSLELGDSALYFCASSVVGQGPTEQFFGPGTRLTVL.

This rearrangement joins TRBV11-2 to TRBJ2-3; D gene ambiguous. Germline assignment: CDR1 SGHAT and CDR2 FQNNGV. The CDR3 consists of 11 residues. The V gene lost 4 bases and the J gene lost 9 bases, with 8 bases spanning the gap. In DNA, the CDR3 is TGTGCCAGCAGCTCTCGGTGGACGCAGTATTTT. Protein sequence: CASSSRWTQYF. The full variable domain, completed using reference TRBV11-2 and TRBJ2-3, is EAGVAQSPRYKIIEKRQSVAFWCNPISGHATLYWYQQILGQGPKLLIQFQNNGVVDDSQLPKDRFSAERLKGVDSTLKIQPAKLEDSAVYLCASSSRWTQYFGPGTRLTVL.